This T cell receptor beta chain was retrieved from a study of technical replicates of blood from a few donors. A single count supports this clone. Clones were read by immunoSEQ multiplex PCR, and TCRdb kept only the in-frame ones, dropping some. This repertoire shows around 83,000 clones, 85% to 95% found once; its top ten account for approximately 0.25%. The V end lost 5 bases, the J end lost 2 bases, and 9 bases lay between the germline ends. The CDR3 covers 13 residues. The germline CDR1 and CDR2 sequences are MDHEN and SYDVKM. The receptor was isolated from a human donor in good health. The chain combines TRBV28 with TRBJ2-5; tentatively, D is TRBD2 (6 bases). What was sequenced was T cells isolated from PBMCs. CDR3 residues: CASSLGGQETQYF. The CDR3 bases are TGTGCCAGCAGTCTTGGGGGGCAAGAGACCCAGTACTTC.